Listed below are T cell receptor beta chains from one sample, sequenced in a study of beta chain features in type 1 diabetes. Repertoires were generated with immunoSEQ multiplex PCR, while TCRdb's copy carries only in-frame clones and drops some. This table has under 500,000 clones, around 30% appearing once. The sample taken for sequencing was naive CD4+ T cells from blood. These receptors originate from a man aged 18 to 29 in good health. The CDR3 runs from the conserved cysteine through the conserved F or W. The D gene is left open where the match is weak. Part of the rows lack a size; the others show once, few, many or a class for expanded clones.

cdr3_nt: TGTGCCACCAGCAATCCGACTAGCGGGGTCTACGAGCAGTACTTC
cdr3_aa: CATSNPTSGVYEQYF
j_call: TRBJ2-7
v_call: TRBV15
d_call: TRBD2
cdr3_length: 15
clone_size: -

cdr3_nt: TGTGCCAGCAGCTTGGCTGGCGGGAGATTCGACGAGCAGTACTTC
cdr3_aa: CASSLAGGRFDEQYF
j_call: TRBJ2-7
v_call: TRBV5-4
d_call: TRBD2
cdr3_length: 15
clone_size: few

cdr3_nt: TGTGCCAGCAGTTTGACAGCTTACACAGATACGCAGTATTTT
cdr3_aa: CASSLTAYTDTQYF
j_call: TRBJ2-3
v_call: TRBV28
d_call: -
cdr3_length: 14
clone_size: -

cdr3_nt: TGTGCCAGCAGTGAAGGGAGGCCCTATGGCTACACCTTC
cdr3_aa: CASSEGRPYGYTF
j_call: TRBJ1-2
v_call: TRBV2
d_call: -
cdr3_length: 13
clone_size: -

cdr3_nt: TGTGCCAGCAGCAAACAGGGGTCAGATACGCAGTATTTT
cdr3_aa: CASSKQGSDTQYF
j_call: TRBJ2-3
v_call: TRBV7-2
d_call: TRBD1
cdr3_length: 13
clone_size: few

cdr3_nt: TGTGCCTGGAGCACCAAGTCCTACAATGAGCAGTTCTTC
cdr3_aa: CAWSTKSYNEQFF
j_call: TRBJ2-1
v_call: TRBV30
d_call: -
cdr3_length: 13
clone_size: -

cdr3_nt: TGTGCCAGCAGCTTAACGGCCCGAGGAGCGGGAGAGACCCAGTACTTC
cdr3_aa: CASSLTARGAGETQYF
j_call: TRBJ2-5
v_call: TRBV7-3
d_call: -
cdr3_length: 16
clone_size: -

cdr3_nt: TGTGCCTGGAGTGTACTTCTCAGGCCAGGGATGGATGAGCAGTTCTTC
cdr3_aa: CAWSVLLRPGMDEQFF
j_call: TRBJ2-1
v_call: TRBV30
d_call: -
cdr3_length: 16
clone_size: -

cdr3_nt: TGTGCGATCTTGGGGACTAGCGGGAGCAATGAGCAGTTCTTC
cdr3_aa: CAILGTSGSNEQFF
j_call: TRBJ2-1
v_call: TRBV7-7
d_call: TRBD2
cdr3_length: 14
clone_size: -

cdr3_nt: TGTGCCAGCAGTGAATCCAGGTACTCTGGGGCCAACGTCCTGACTTTC
cdr3_aa: CASSESRYSGANVLTF
j_call: TRBJ2-6
v_call: TRBV25-1
d_call: -
cdr3_length: 16
clone_size: -

cdr3_nt: TGTGCCAGCAGCTTAAGGGGCGGGACTAGCGGGAGCTACGAGCAGTACTTC
cdr3_aa: CASSLRGGTSGSYEQYF
j_call: TRBJ2-7
v_call: TRBV7-9
d_call: TRBD2
cdr3_length: 17
clone_size: once

cdr3_nt: TGTGCCAGCAGCGATTGGGGCTCTACTGCGGAGCAGTACTTC
cdr3_aa: CASSDWGSTAEQYF
j_call: TRBJ2-7
v_call: TRBV7-9
d_call: -
cdr3_length: 14
clone_size: -

cdr3_nt: TGTGCCAGCAGCCAAGATTTCAGCACCGGGGAGCTGTTTTTT
cdr3_aa: CASSQDFSTGELFF
j_call: TRBJ2-2
v_call: TRBV14
d_call: -
cdr3_length: 14
clone_size: few

cdr3_nt: TGTGCCTGGAGGGGACAGGGCCAAGGGTACGAGCAGTACTTC
cdr3_aa: CAWRGQGQGYEQYF
j_call: TRBJ2-7
v_call: TRBV30
d_call: TRBD1
cdr3_length: 14
clone_size: -

cdr3_nt: TGCGCCAGCAGCTCGGGTGGGGCGAGGTCCTACGAGCAGTACTTC
cdr3_aa: CASSSGGARSYEQYF
j_call: TRBJ2-7
v_call: TRBV5-1
d_call: -
cdr3_length: 15
clone_size: -

cdr3_nt: TGCGCCAGCAGCCAAGTCACTGCGGGAGGGTCCTACGAGCAGTACTTC
cdr3_aa: CASSQVTAGGSYEQYF
j_call: TRBJ2-7
v_call: TRBV4-1
d_call: TRBD2
cdr3_length: 16
clone_size: -

cdr3_nt: TGTGCCAGCAGCGTGGGACCGAACACCGGGGAGCTGTTTTTT
cdr3_aa: CASSVGPNTGELFF
j_call: TRBJ2-2
v_call: TRBV7-9
d_call: -
cdr3_length: 14
clone_size: few

cdr3_nt: TGTGCCAGCAGCGTAGTCGGCCTATACAATGAGCAGTTCTTC
cdr3_aa: CASSVVGLYNEQFF
j_call: TRBJ2-1
v_call: TRBV9
d_call: -
cdr3_length: 14
clone_size: few

cdr3_nt: TGTGCCAGCAGCCCCTCGGCCGCCCGGTTCCCTGGGGCCAACGTCCTGACTTTC
cdr3_aa: CASSPSAARFPGANVLTF
j_call: TRBJ2-6
v_call: TRBV7-9
d_call: -
cdr3_length: 18
clone_size: -

cdr3_nt: TGTGCCAGTAGCCGGGGGCGACTGGATACCTACGAGCAGTACTTC
cdr3_aa: CASSRGRLDTYEQYF
j_call: TRBJ2-7
v_call: TRBV19
d_call: -
cdr3_length: 15
clone_size: -

cdr3_nt: TGCGCCAGCAGCCAGGGAGCGGGTAATGAAAAACTGTTTTTT
cdr3_aa: CASSQGAGNEKLFF
j_call: TRBJ1-4
v_call: TRBV5-1
d_call: -
cdr3_length: 14
clone_size: -

cdr3_nt: TGTGCCAGCAGCTTCCCAACTAGCGGGAGATACAATGAGCAGTTCTTC
cdr3_aa: CASSFPTSGRYNEQFF
j_call: TRBJ2-1
v_call: TRBV5-4
d_call: TRBD2
cdr3_length: 16
clone_size: -

cdr3_nt: TGTGCCAGCAGCCGAGATTCCAGCGGGCTGACAGATACGCAGTATTTT
cdr3_aa: CASSRDSSGLTDTQYF
j_call: TRBJ2-3
v_call: TRBV7-3
d_call: -
cdr3_length: 16
clone_size: once

cdr3_nt: TGTGCCTGGAGTCGCGGGCGCACATCGCAGTTCTTC
cdr3_aa: CAWSRGRTSQFF
j_call: TRBJ2-1
v_call: TRBV30
d_call: -
cdr3_length: 12
clone_size: -

cdr3_nt: TGTGCCAGCAGTTTACCTATTCTCAGTGAGCAGTTCTTC
cdr3_aa: CASSLPILSEQFF
j_call: TRBJ2-1
v_call: TRBV28
d_call: -
cdr3_length: 13
clone_size: -

cdr3_nt: TGCGCCAGCAGCTTGGGACTAGCACTTTACAATGAGCAGTTCTTC
cdr3_aa: CASSLGLALYNEQFF
j_call: TRBJ2-1
v_call: TRBV5-1
d_call: TRBD2
cdr3_length: 15
clone_size: once

cdr3_nt: TGTGCCTGCCTGAAGCGCCTAGCGGGCTACGGCAATGAGCAGTTCTTC
cdr3_aa: CACLKRLAGYGNEQFF
j_call: TRBJ2-1
v_call: TRBV30
d_call: TRBD2
cdr3_length: 16
clone_size: few

cdr3_nt: TGTGCCAGCAGTTTAGCCGGCCGGGAGCTGTTTTTT
cdr3_aa: CASSLAGRELFF
j_call: TRBJ2-2
v_call: TRBV28
d_call: -
cdr3_length: 12
clone_size: -

cdr3_nt: TGTGCCTGGATTAAAACGGGTGGAAACACCATATATTTT
cdr3_aa: CAWIKTGGNTIYF
j_call: TRBJ1-3
v_call: TRBV30
d_call: -
cdr3_length: 13
clone_size: -

cdr3_nt: TGTGCCAGTAGTAACCCCGACAGGGGATTCAGCAATCAGCCCCAGCATTTT
cdr3_aa: CASSNPDRGFSNQPQHF
j_call: TRBJ1-5
v_call: TRBV19
d_call: TRBD1
cdr3_length: 17
clone_size: -

cdr3_nt: TGTGCCAGCAGTGTAGCGATCGGGACCCAGTACTTC
cdr3_aa: CASSVAIGTQYF
j_call: TRBJ2-5
v_call: TRBV2
d_call: -
cdr3_length: 12
clone_size: -

cdr3_nt: TGCAGCGTTGAAGACGAGCGGAACTATGGCTACACCTTC
cdr3_aa: CSVEDERNYGYTF
j_call: TRBJ1-2
v_call: TRBV29-1
d_call: -
cdr3_length: 13
clone_size: few

cdr3_nt: TGTGCCAGCGGGACAGGGGTTGGCGCAGATACGCAGTATTTT
cdr3_aa: CASGTGVGADTQYF
j_call: TRBJ2-3
v_call: TRBV6-6
d_call: TRBD1
cdr3_length: 14
clone_size: few

cdr3_nt: TGTGCCTGGAGTGTCAGAGTCTCGGCGGATGGCTACACCTTC
cdr3_aa: CAWSVRVSADGYTF
j_call: TRBJ1-2
v_call: TRBV30
d_call: -
cdr3_length: 14
clone_size: -

cdr3_nt: TGTGCCAGCAGACCCCGTGGGGTTCAAGAGACCCAGTACTTC
cdr3_aa: CASRPRGVQETQYF
j_call: TRBJ2-5
v_call: TRBV7-9
d_call: -
cdr3_length: 14
clone_size: -

cdr3_nt: TGTGCCAGCAGTGAACTCCTTCAAGAGACCCAGTACTTC
cdr3_aa: CASSELLQETQYF
j_call: TRBJ2-5
v_call: TRBV2
d_call: -
cdr3_length: 13
clone_size: -

cdr3_nt: TGTGCCAGCAGTTACTCGCTAGGGAATGAGCAGTTCTTC
cdr3_aa: CASSYSLGNEQFF
j_call: TRBJ2-1
v_call: TRBV6-5
d_call: -
cdr3_length: 13
clone_size: few

cdr3_nt: TGTGCCACCAGCAGGATGGGAGCAGCGGGGGACTACGAGCAGTACTTC
cdr3_aa: CATSRMGAAGDYEQYF
j_call: TRBJ2-7
v_call: TRBV15
d_call: TRBD2
cdr3_length: 16
clone_size: -

cdr3_nt: TGTGCCAGCAGCTTTTTCCCAGGTTCGACCTACGAGCAGTACTTC
cdr3_aa: CASSFFPGSTYEQYF
j_call: TRBJ2-7
v_call: TRBV7-9
d_call: -
cdr3_length: 15
clone_size: few

cdr3_nt: TGTGCCAGCAGCTTGGAGAGATGGGGCAGTGGGGCCAACGTCCTGACTTTC
cdr3_aa: CASSLERWGSGANVLTF
j_call: TRBJ2-6
v_call: TRBV5-6
d_call: -
cdr3_length: 17
clone_size: -

cdr3_nt: TGTGCCAGCAGTTTAAGTCCAGGGAGGGCCTACGAGCAGTACTTC
cdr3_aa: CASSLSPGRAYEQYF
j_call: TRBJ2-7
v_call: TRBV28
d_call: TRBD2
cdr3_length: 15
clone_size: few

cdr3_nt: TGTGCCAGCAGCTCAGCGAACTCCTACGAGCAGTACTTC
cdr3_aa: CASSSANSYEQYF
j_call: TRBJ2-7
v_call: TRBV7-2
d_call: -
cdr3_length: 13
clone_size: few

cdr3_nt: TGTGCCAGCAGCCTCAACCCAGCCACGCAGTATTTT
cdr3_aa: CASSLNPATQYF
j_call: TRBJ2-3
v_call: TRBV5-4
d_call: -
cdr3_length: 12
clone_size: -

cdr3_nt: TGTGCCATCAGCCGGACTAGCGGGGCCTACAATGAGCAGTTCTTC
cdr3_aa: CAISRTSGAYNEQFF
j_call: TRBJ2-1
v_call: TRBV10-3
d_call: TRBD2
cdr3_length: 15
clone_size: -

cdr3_nt: TGTGCCATCAGCCGGGAGCGTCAGGGCGAGGGGGAGACCCAGTACTTC
cdr3_aa: CAISRERQGEGETQYF
j_call: TRBJ2-5
v_call: TRBV10-3
d_call: -
cdr3_length: 16
clone_size: few

cdr3_nt: TGTGCCAGCAGCTCAACTAGCGGGACTTACACAGATACGCAGTATTTT
cdr3_aa: CASSSTSGTYTDTQYF
j_call: TRBJ2-3
v_call: TRBV7-2
d_call: TRBD2
cdr3_length: 16
clone_size: few

cdr3_nt: TGTGCCTGGAGTGTAATCGGGAGGGCCGCGTGGGAGCAGTACTTC
cdr3_aa: CAWSVIGRAAWEQYF
j_call: TRBJ2-7
v_call: TRBV30
d_call: TRBD2
cdr3_length: 15
clone_size: -

cdr3_nt: TGCGCCAGCAGCGTACCACAGGGTGGGGAGACCCAGTACTTC
cdr3_aa: CASSVPQGGETQYF
j_call: TRBJ2-5
v_call: TRBV5-1
d_call: -
cdr3_length: 14
clone_size: few